This TCR beta chain was profiled in a study of T cells expressing NK-cell markers. Germline V gene lookup returns CDR1 DFQATT and CDR2 SNEGSKA (reference sequence). The CDR3 is made up of 14 amino acids. TCRdb derives one entry per CDR3 protein from the 5' RACE reads, leaving out DNA. The table gives some 280,000 distinct CDR3 sequences; the top ten clones make up about 0.39% of it. The study's findings and limits: Dominant NKG2C+ clonotypes in roughly 6 donors made up about 1.0-7.0% of CD8+ T cells.

With respect to this clonotype: Its antigen is undetermined.

The TCR sequence derives from a young man in good health. The material sequenced was blood T cells: a sorted CD56 or NKG2C T cell subset, CD4+ or CD8+ T cells, or bulk PBMC T cells (not recorded which). The V call is TRBV20-1, the J call TRBJ2-6. This chain's CDR3 is CSASPRSGANVLTF.